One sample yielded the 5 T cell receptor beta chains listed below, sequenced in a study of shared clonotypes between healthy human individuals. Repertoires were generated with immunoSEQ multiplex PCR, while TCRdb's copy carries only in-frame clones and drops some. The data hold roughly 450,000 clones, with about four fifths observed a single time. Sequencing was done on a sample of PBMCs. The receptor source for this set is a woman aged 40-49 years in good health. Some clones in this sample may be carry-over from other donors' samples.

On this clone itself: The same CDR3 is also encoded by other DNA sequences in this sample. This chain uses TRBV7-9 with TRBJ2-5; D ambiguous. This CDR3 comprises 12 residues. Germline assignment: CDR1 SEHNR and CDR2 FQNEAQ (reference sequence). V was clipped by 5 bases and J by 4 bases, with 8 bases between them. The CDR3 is CASSLSLETQYF. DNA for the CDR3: TGTGCCAGCAGCCTCAGTTTAGAGACCCAGTACTTC. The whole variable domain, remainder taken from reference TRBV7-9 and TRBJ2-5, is DTGVSQNPRHKITKRGQNVTFRCDPISEHNRLYWYRQTLGQGPEFLTYFQNEAQLEKSRLLSDRFSAERPKGSFSTLEIQRTEQGDSAMYLCASSLSLETQYFGPGTRLLVL.

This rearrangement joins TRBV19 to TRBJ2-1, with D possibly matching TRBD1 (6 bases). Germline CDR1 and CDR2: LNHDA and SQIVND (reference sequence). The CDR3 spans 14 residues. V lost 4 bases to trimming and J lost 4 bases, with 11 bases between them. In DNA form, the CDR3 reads TGTGCCAGTAGTACGTACAGGGAGTACAATGAGCAGTTCTTC. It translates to CASSTYREYNEQFF.

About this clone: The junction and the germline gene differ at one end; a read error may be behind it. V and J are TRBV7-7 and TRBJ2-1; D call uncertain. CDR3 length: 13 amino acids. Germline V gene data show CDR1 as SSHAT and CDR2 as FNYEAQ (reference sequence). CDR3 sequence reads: CASSLGVDNEQFF. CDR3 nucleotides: TGTGCTAGCAGCTTAGGCGTTGACAATGAGCAGTTCTTC. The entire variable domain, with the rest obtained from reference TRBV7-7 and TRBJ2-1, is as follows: GAGVSQSPRYKVTKRGQDVTLRCDPISSHATLYWYQQALGQGPEFLTYFNYEAQPDKSGLPSDRFSAERPEGSISTLTIQRTEQRDSAMYRCASSLGVDNEQFFGPGTRLTVL.

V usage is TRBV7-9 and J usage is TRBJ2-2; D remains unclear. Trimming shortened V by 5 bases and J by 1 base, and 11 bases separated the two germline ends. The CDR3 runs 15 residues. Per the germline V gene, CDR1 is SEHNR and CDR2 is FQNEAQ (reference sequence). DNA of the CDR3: TGTGCCAGCAGCCCCGTGGCAGAGAACACCGGGGAGCTGTTTTTT. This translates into CASSPVAENTGELFF.

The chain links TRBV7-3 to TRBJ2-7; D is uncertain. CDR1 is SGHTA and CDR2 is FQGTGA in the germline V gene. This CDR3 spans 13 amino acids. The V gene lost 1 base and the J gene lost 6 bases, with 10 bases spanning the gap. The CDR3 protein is CASSLRDGIEQYF. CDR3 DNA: TGTGCCAGCAGCTTAAGGGATGGCATCGAGCAGTACTTC.